A selection of T cell receptor beta chains follows, all from one sample in a study of blood T cell repertoires in COVID-19. Assay used: immunoSEQ multiplex PCR; TCRdb lists only in-frame clones, some missing. The sample consists of roughly 220,000 clones, around 91% of them appearing once. Sequencing input: PBMCs or T cells enriched from blood (not recorded which). The source is a man aged 25 to 40 who had been exposed to COVID-19. Both conserved end residues are part of each CDR3. The order of the fields is J gene, D gene, clone size, V gene, CDR3 DNA, CDR3 protein. D genes are given only for firm matches. Size values are once, few and many counts, or a class for expanded clones, and some rows have none.

TRBJ2-7 . . TRBV6-1 TGTGCCAGCAGTGAACTGGGGGGGGCCGATCTGATCTACGAGCAGTACTTC CASSELGGADLIYEQYF
TRBJ1-4 TRBD1 . TRBV6-5 TGTGCCAGCAGCGTCCGGACAGGGCCAAATGAAAAACTGTTTTTT CASSVRTGPNEKLFF
TRBJ1-4 . . TRBV19 TGTGCTACAGGGTTTGAAAAACTGTTTTTT CATGFEKLFF
TRBJ1-6 . many TRBV27 TGTGCCAGCAGTTTATCGTTCCAGGGCATTTCCTATAATTCACCCCTCCACTTT CASSLSFQGISYNSPLHF
TRBJ1-6 TRBD1 . TRBV5-1 TGCGCCAGCAGCTTGGGGACAGGGGGTCAATCACCCCTCCACTTT CASSLGTGGQSPLHF
TRBJ1-1 . . TRBV19 TGTGCCAGCCAGCGGAACACTGAAGCTTTCTTT CASQRNTEAFF
TRBJ2-7 TRBD1 . TRBV15 TGTGCCACCAGCAGAGGACAGGGGGGGTACTACGAGCAGTACTTC CATSRGQGGYYEQYF
TRBJ2-2 . . TRBV4-1 TGCGCCAGCAGCCAAAAGAGTAGACTAATCGGTGCCGGGGAGCTGTTTTTT CASSQKSRLIGAGELFF
TRBJ2-3 TRBD2 . TRBV7-9 TGTGCCAGCAGCTTACTGCTGCGGGGGGGTGCATATACGCAGTATTTT CASSLLLRGGAYTQYF
TRBJ2-3 TRBD2 once TRBV7-9 TGTGCCAGCAGCTTAAAGCTAGCGGGGGTGTCAGATACGCAGTATTTT CASSLKLAGVSDTQYF
TRBJ2-5 . . TRBV5-6 TGTGCCAGCAGCTTGGTCCCTGGACAGTACCAAGAGACCCAGTACTTC CASSLVPGQYQETQYF
TRBJ1-5 . . TRBV2 TGTGCCACCGGAGGGGCGGTTCGAAATCAGCCCCAGCATTTT CATGGAVRNQPQHF
TRBJ2-2 TRBD2 . TRBV27 TGTGCCAGCAGTCCCCAGCGGGGGGCCGGGGAGCTGTTTTTT CASSPQRGAGELFF
TRBJ2-5 . . TRBV2 TGTGCCAGCTCCCTTGGAGGGGGCCTAGGGGAGACCCAGTACTTC CASSLGGGLGETQYF
TRBJ2-2 TRBD2 . TRBV6-5 TGTGCCACGTCGACCTGGGGGGGGGTAACCGGGGAGCTGTTTTTT CATSTWGGVTGELFF
TRBJ1-5 . . TRBV5-6 TGTGCCAGCAGCCGGGCAGGGTTGGATCAGCCCCAGCATTTT CASSRAGLDQPQHF
TRBJ2-3 TRBD2 few TRBV6-4 TGTGCCAGCAGTATACTAGCGGGGTCCACAGATACGCAGTATTTT CASSILAGSTDTQYF
TRBJ1-2 . . TRBV2 TGTGCCAGCACCCTCCGGCAGGGAACTTATGGCTACACCTTC CASTLRQGTYGYTF
TRBJ2-1 TRBD2 . TRBV19 TGTGCCAGTAGTATTGAGCGGGGGAGGTCGAATGAGCAGTTCTTC CASSIERGRSNEQFF
TRBJ1-6 . . TRBV19 TGTGCGAGTAAGGGGGGGGGTGCAGGACACTCACCCCTCCACTTT CASKGGGAGHSPLHF
TRBJ1-2 TRBD1 once TRBV18 TGTGCCAGCTCACCAAGGGGGCCGGGACAGGGTGTTTCCCACTATGGCTACACCTTC CASSPRGPGQGVSHYGYTF
TRBJ2-1 TRBD2 . TRBV7-2 TGTGCCAGCAGCTTAGCACTAGCGGGGGGGCGAGGCTACAATGAGCAGTTCTTC CASSLALAGGRGYNEQFF
TRBJ1-6 . . TRBV28 TGTGCCAGCAGCGTGAGAAGTGGGGGGGCATGGTCCCTCCACTTT CASSVRSGGAWSLHF
TRBJ2-7 TRBD1 once TRBV6-2/TRBV6-3 TGTGCCAGCAGTTGGGGACAGGCGTACTACGAGCAGTACTTC CASSWGQAYYEQYF
TRBJ2-1 TRBD2 once TRBV11-1 TGTGCCAGCTCCCTAGCGGGTTTCAATGAGCAGTTCTTC CASSLAGFNEQFF
TRBJ2-5 . . TRBV5-1 TGCGCCAGCACAGGACGCGGAGGGCTGTACCAAGAGACCCAGTACTTC CASTGRGGLYQETQYF
TRBJ1-6 . . TRBV7-8 TGTGCCAGCAGCTTAGAAGTTGCGCGGAATTCACCCCTCCACTTT CASSLEVARNSPLHF